The T cell receptor (beta chain) under discussion was sequenced for a study of blood T cell repertoires in COVID-19. Study in general: Collection of acute and convalescent COVID-19 samples took place in the United States, Italy and Spain.

Trimming pared 1 base from V and 7 bases from J, leaving 16 bases between. The length of the CDR3 is 15 residues. The germline gives CDR1 SGHTA, CDR2 FQGNSA. TCRdb keeps only in-frame clones here, not all; method: immunoSEQ multiplex PCR. The sample has about 190,000 clones; around 82% are singletons. This chain links TRBV7-2 with TRBJ1-2, with a weak D call TRBD1 (6 bases). This receptor was identified in a woman aged 50 to 60 with acute COVID-19. Sequenced input: PBMCs or T cells enriched from blood (not recorded which). For the CDR3, the DNA is TGTGCCAGCAGCTTAGTTGGCAGGGGAGAGGGTGGCTACACCTTC. It encodes CASSLVGRGEGGYTF.